Included here is one T cell receptor beta chain sequence, with context. What it binds is unknown. The data were taken from a study of response to subunit inactivated influenza vaccine. Findings of the study overall: Authors suggested few new T cells are recruited by each seasonal influenza vaccination.

MiXCR was run by TCRdb on the RT-PCR reads, yielding one entry per CDR3 protein. The sample lists roughly 520,000 distinct CDR3 sequences, about 25% occurring once. The CDR3 contains 13 residues. Germline lookup yields CDR1 SQVTM and CDR2 ANQGSEA. Germline trimming cut 6 bases from V and 3 bases from J; bases unmatched to any gene: 4. The gene calls are TRBV29-1 and TRBJ1-5; 8 bases map to TRBD1. The clonotype originates from a man aged 50 to 60 who received an inactivated influenza vaccine. The source was CD4+ T cells sorted from PBMCs, collected 4 to 6 days after vaccination. CDR3 amino acids: CSVQGENNQPQHF. The CDR3 DNA follows: TGCAGCGTACAGGGGGAAAACAATCAGCCCCAGCATTTT.